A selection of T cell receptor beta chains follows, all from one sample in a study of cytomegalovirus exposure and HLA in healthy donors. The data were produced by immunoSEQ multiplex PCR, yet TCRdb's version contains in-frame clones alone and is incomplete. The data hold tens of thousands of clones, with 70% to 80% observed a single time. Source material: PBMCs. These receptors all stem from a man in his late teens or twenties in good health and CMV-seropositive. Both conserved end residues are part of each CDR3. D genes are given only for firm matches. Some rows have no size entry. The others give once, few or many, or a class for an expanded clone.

CDR3 protein: CSVARGYSYEQYF; CDR3 DNA: TGCAGCGTTGCACGGGGTTACTCCTACGAGCAGTACTTC; clone size: -; D gene: -; J gene: TRBJ2-7; V gene: TRBV29-1
CDR3 protein: CASSFTGQETQYF; CDR3 DNA: TGTGCCAGCAGTTTCACAGGGCAAGAGACCCAGTACTTC; clone size: -; D gene: -; J gene: TRBJ2-5; V gene: TRBV6-5
CDR3 protein: CASSQDQGDKNTIYF; CDR3 DNA: TGCGCCAGCAGCCAAGATCAAGGGGACAAAAACACCATATATTTT; clone size: -; D gene: -; J gene: TRBJ1-3; V gene: TRBV4-1
CDR3 protein: CSVDTGEVEQYF; CDR3 DNA: TGCAGCGTTGATACAGGGGAGGTCGAGCAGTACTTC; clone size: -; D gene: -; J gene: TRBJ2-7; V gene: TRBV29-1
CDR3 protein: CAWSVNRGEQYF; CDR3 DNA: TGTGCCTGGAGTGTAAATCGGGGGGAGCAGTACTTC; clone size: -; D gene: -; J gene: TRBJ2-7; V gene: TRBV30
CDR3 protein: CASTNLVTRFYEQYF; CDR3 DNA: TGTGCCAGCACGAACTTGGTAACCAGGTTCTACGAGCAGTACTTC; clone size: -; D gene: -; J gene: TRBJ2-7; V gene: TRBV2
CDR3 protein: CASSKTGVNTEAFF; CDR3 DNA: TGCGCCAGCAGCAAGACAGGGGTGAACACTGAAGCTTTCTTT; clone size: -; D gene: TRBD1; J gene: TRBJ1-1; V gene: TRBV5-1
CDR3 protein: CSVRPGLGFNEQFF; CDR3 DNA: TGCAGCGTTCGTCCGGGACTAGGGTTCAATGAGCAGTTCTTC; clone size: -; D gene: TRBD2; J gene: TRBJ2-1; V gene: TRBV29-1
CDR3 protein: CASQDGGIYNEQFF; CDR3 DNA: TGTGCCTCCCAGGACGGGGGTATCTACAATGAGCAGTTCTTC; clone size: -; D gene: -; J gene: TRBJ2-1; V gene: TRBV30
CDR3 protein: CASRPWEGEKLFF; CDR3 DNA: TGTGCCAGCCGCCCCTGGGAGGGTGAAAAACTGTTTTTT; clone size: -; D gene: -; J gene: TRBJ1-4; V gene: TRBV25-1
CDR3 protein: CASSFDRNTEAFF; CDR3 DNA: TGCGCCAGCAGCTTTGACAGGAACACTGAAGCTTTCTTT; clone size: -; D gene: -; J gene: TRBJ1-1; V gene: TRBV5-1
CDR3 protein: CASSVGTVNEKLFF; CDR3 DNA: TGTGCCAGCAGTGTGGGGACAGTTAATGAAAAACTGTTTTTT; clone size: -; D gene: TRBD1; J gene: TRBJ1-4; V gene: TRBV25-1
CDR3 protein: CASSFRLAGGNDEQYF; CDR3 DNA: TGTGCCAGCAGCTTCCGACTAGCGGGAGGTAACGACGAGCAGTACTTC; clone size: -; D gene: TRBD2; J gene: TRBJ2-7; V gene: TRBV5-4
CDR3 protein: CSVEGWTGGNEQYF; CDR3 DNA: TGCAGCGTTGAGGGTTGGACAGGGGGCAACGAGCAGTACTTC; clone size: -; D gene: TRBD1; J gene: TRBJ2-7; V gene: TRBV29-1
CDR3 protein: CASSLDGLFSYEQYF; CDR3 DNA: TGTGCCAGCAGCTTAGACGGACTGTTCTCCTACGAGCAGTACTTC; clone size: -; D gene: -; J gene: TRBJ2-7; V gene: TRBV7-2
CDR3 protein: CSVEVGTSGYEQYF; CDR3 DNA: TGCAGCGTTGAGGTCGGGACTAGCGGCTACGAGCAGTACTTC; clone size: once; D gene: TRBD2; J gene: TRBJ2-7; V gene: TRBV29-1
CDR3 protein: CASSLAAGISGEQFF; CDR3 DNA: TGTGCCAGCAGCTTAGCGGCAGGGATTTCAGGTGAGCAGTTCTTC; clone size: -; D gene: -; J gene: TRBJ2-1; V gene: TRBV7-2
CDR3 protein: CASRQFGSATAETQYF; CDR3 DNA: TGTGCCAGCCGCCAGTTCGGAAGCGCGACGGCGGAGACCCAGTACTTC; clone size: once; D gene: -; J gene: TRBJ2-5; V gene: TRBV7-6
CDR3 protein: CASSTGQSSYEQYF; CDR3 DNA: TGTGCCAGCAGTACGGGACAGTCATCCTACGAGCAGTACTTC; clone size: -; D gene: TRBD1; J gene: TRBJ2-7; V gene: TRBV6-1
CDR3 protein: CASSYDGSNTDTQYF; CDR3 DNA: TGTGCCAGCAGTTACGACGGGAGTAACACAGATACGCAGTATTTT; clone size: -; D gene: -; J gene: TRBJ2-3; V gene: TRBV6-5
CDR3 protein: CASRPGQGWQPQHF; CDR3 DNA: TGTGCCAGTAGGCCTGGACAGGGCTGGCAGCCCCAGCATTTT; clone size: -; D gene: TRBD1; J gene: TRBJ1-5; V gene: TRBV19
CDR3 protein: CASSPRTSEDEQFF; CDR3 DNA: TGTGCCAGCAGCCCCAGGACTAGCGAGGATGAGCAGTTCTTC; clone size: few; D gene: TRBD2; J gene: TRBJ2-1; V gene: TRBV5-6
CDR3 protein: CASSLEGSPYEQYF; CDR3 DNA: TGCGCCAGCAGCTTGGAAGGGAGCCCCTACGAGCAGTACTTC; clone size: -; D gene: -; J gene: TRBJ2-7; V gene: TRBV5-1
CDR3 protein: CAWGVGGKSEAFF; CDR3 DNA: TGTGCCTGGGGGGTGGGGGGGAAGTCTGAAGCTTTCTTT; clone size: -; D gene: -; J gene: TRBJ1-1; V gene: TRBV30
CDR3 protein: CSVWTSLQEKLFF; CDR3 DNA: TGCAGCGTGTGGACTTCCCTCCAAGAAAAACTGTTTTTT; clone size: few; D gene: -; J gene: TRBJ1-4; V gene: TRBV29-1
CDR3 protein: CASSPAASSYNEQFF; CDR3 DNA: TGTGCCAGCAGCCCTGCGGCTAGCTCCTACAATGAGCAGTTCTTC; clone size: -; D gene: -; J gene: TRBJ2-1; V gene: TRBV4-2
CDR3 protein: CASSLTGNPQPQHF; CDR3 DNA: TGTGCCAGCAGCCTTACAGGTAATCCTCAGCCCCAGCATTTT; clone size: few; D gene: -; J gene: TRBJ1-5; V gene: TRBV7-9
CDR3 protein: CATEEQGATGELFF; CDR3 DNA: TGTGCGACTGAGGAGCAGGGGGCCACCGGGGAGCTGTTTTTT; clone size: -; D gene: TRBD1; J gene: TRBJ2-2; V gene: TRBV6-1
CDR3 protein: CASSNPDRVYEAFF; CDR3 DNA: TGCGCCAGCAGCAACCCCGACAGAGTCTATGAAGCTTTCTTT; clone size: -; D gene: -; J gene: TRBJ1-1; V gene: TRBV5-1
CDR3 protein: CSVAQTLTDTQYF; CDR3 DNA: TGCAGCGTTGCACAGACACTCACAGATACGCAGTATTTT; clone size: -; D gene: -; J gene: TRBJ2-3; V gene: TRBV29-1
CDR3 protein: CASSQGGGDGNTIYF; CDR3 DNA: TGTGCCAGCAGCCAAGGAGGAGGGGACGGAAACACCATATATTTT; clone size: -; D gene: -; J gene: TRBJ1-3; V gene: TRBV4-2
CDR3 protein: CASSPRTGAGEAFF; CDR3 DNA: TGTGCCAGCAGCCCCAGGACGGGAGCGGGCGAAGCTTTCTTT; clone size: -; D gene: -; J gene: TRBJ1-1; V gene: TRBV7-9
CDR3 protein: CASSFDDRAEAFF; CDR3 DNA: TGTGCCAGCAGCTTTGATGACAGGGCTGAAGCTTTCTTT; clone size: -; D gene: TRBD1; J gene: TRBJ1-1; V gene: TRBV7-6
CDR3 protein: CASSVGETGGQYF; CDR3 DNA: TGTGCCAGCAGCGTGGGCGAGACCGGGGGGCAGTATTTT; clone size: -; D gene: -; J gene: TRBJ2-3; V gene: TRBV7-8
CDR3 protein: CASSADRGRHTEAFF; CDR3 DNA: TGTGCCAGCAGTGCGGACAGGGGGAGGCACACTGAAGCTTTCTTT; clone size: -; D gene: TRBD1; J gene: TRBJ1-1; V gene: TRBV2
CDR3 protein: CATRDQEESYEQYF; CDR3 DNA: TGTGCCACCAGGGATCAGGAGGAGTCCTACGAGCAGTACTTC; clone size: -; D gene: -; J gene: TRBJ2-7; V gene: TRBV15
CDR3 protein: CASREGTGGQPQHF; CDR3 DNA: TGTGCCAGCAGGGAAGGGACAGGCGGGCAGCCCCAGCATTTT; clone size: -; D gene: TRBD1; J gene: TRBJ1-5; V gene: TRBV6-5
CDR3 protein: CASSYSVGQGIEGYTF; CDR3 DNA: TGTGCCAGCAGTTACTCGGTGGGACAGGGGATCGAAGGCTACACCTTC; clone size: once; D gene: TRBD1; J gene: TRBJ1-2; V gene: TRBV6-5
CDR3 protein: CASSSSGSSYEQYF; CDR3 DNA: TGTGCCAGCAGTTCTTCCGGGTCTTCCTACGAGCAGTACTTC; clone size: -; D gene: -; J gene: TRBJ2-7; V gene: TRBV28
CDR3 protein: CASSLVPSGRSPTTYNEQFF; CDR3 DNA: TGTGCCAGCAGCTTGGTGCCCAGCGGGAGGTCCCCGACAACCTACAATGAGCAGTTCTTC; clone size: -; D gene: TRBD2; J gene: TRBJ2-1; V gene: TRBV11-3
CDR3 protein: CASSHPRLMADTQYF; CDR3 DNA: TGTGCCAGCAGCCATCCTAGGTTGATGGCAGATACGCAGTATTTT; clone size: -; D gene: -; J gene: TRBJ2-3; V gene: TRBV28
CDR3 protein: CSVDDASVGSYNEQFF; CDR3 DNA: TGCAGCGTTGATGATGCTAGCGTCGGCTCCTACAATGAGCAGTTCTTC; clone size: -; D gene: -; J gene: TRBJ2-1; V gene: TRBV29-1
CDR3 protein: CASSLQAGGVNTEAFF; CDR3 DNA: TGTGCCAGCAGCCTACAGGCCGGGGGGGTGAACACTGAAGCTTTCTTT; clone size: once; D gene: -; J gene: TRBJ1-1; V gene: TRBV14
CDR3 protein: CATSRAPNTEAFF; CDR3 DNA: TGTGCCACCAGCAGGGCACCGAACACTGAAGCTTTCTTT; clone size: -; D gene: -; J gene: TRBJ1-1; V gene: TRBV15
CDR3 protein: CASRFTGDTEAFF; CDR3 DNA: TGCGCCAGCAGGTTTACAGGAGACACTGAAGCTTTCTTT; clone size: -; D gene: -; J gene: TRBJ1-1; V gene: TRBV10-2
CDR3 protein: CAWSVLNTGELFF; CDR3 DNA: TGTGCCTGGAGTGTACTGAACACCGGGGAGCTGTTTTTT; clone size: -; D gene: -; J gene: TRBJ2-2; V gene: TRBV30
CDR3 protein: CAWSPQRREGDQPQHF; CDR3 DNA: TGTGCCTGGAGTCCACAGCGTAGGGAGGGCGATCAGCCCCAGCATTTT; clone size: few; D gene: -; J gene: TRBJ1-5; V gene: TRBV30
CDR3 protein: CASSPTGGEQYF; CDR3 DNA: TGTGCCAGTAGTCCGACAGGGGGCGAGCAGTACTTC; clone size: -; D gene: TRBD1; J gene: TRBJ2-7; V gene: TRBV19
CDR3 protein: CAWTPLSGNTIYF; CDR3 DNA: TGTGCCTGGACCCCTCTCTCTGGAAACACCATATATTTT; clone size: -; D gene: -; J gene: TRBJ1-3; V gene: TRBV30
CDR3 protein: CASSPGLAGGADTQYF; CDR3 DNA: TGTGCCAGCAGCCCCGGACTAGCGGGGGGGGCAGATACGCAGTATTTT; clone size: -; D gene: TRBD2; J gene: TRBJ2-3; V gene: TRBV7-3
CDR3 protein: CASSPGRGGHEQYF; CDR3 DNA: TGTGCCAGCAGCCCGGGGCGGGGTGGCCACGAGCAGTACTTC; clone size: once; D gene: -; J gene: TRBJ2-7; V gene: TRBV9
CDR3 protein: CASSVVLAGGEQYF; CDR3 DNA: TGTGCCAGCAGCGTAGTACTAGCGGGAGGAGAGCAGTACTTC; clone size: -; D gene: TRBD2; J gene: TRBJ2-7; V gene: TRBV9
CDR3 protein: CASSFRGGSNEKLFF; CDR3 DNA: TGTGCCAGCAGCTTCAGGGGCGGAAGTAATGAAAAACTGTTTTTT; clone size: -; D gene: -; J gene: TRBJ1-4; V gene: TRBV5-8
CDR3 protein: CAWSVPQIYGYTF; CDR3 DNA: TGTGCCTGGAGTGTACCCCAGATCTATGGCTACACCTTC; clone size: -; D gene: -; J gene: TRBJ1-2; V gene: TRBV30
CDR3 protein: CASSLGGQGTNYGYTF; CDR3 DNA: TGTGCCAGCAGCTTAGGAGGACAGGGGACTAACTATGGCTACACCTTC; clone size: -; D gene: TRBD1; J gene: TRBJ1-2; V gene: TRBV7-9
CDR3 protein: CSVQGTAKNIQYF; CDR3 DNA: TGCAGCGTACAGGGAACGGCCAAAAACATTCAGTACTTC; clone size: once; D gene: -; J gene: TRBJ2-4; V gene: TRBV29-1
CDR3 protein: CASRSSGLYTDTQYF; CDR3 DNA: TGTGCCAGCAGGTCTAGCGGGTTATACACAGATACGCAGTATTTT; clone size: -; D gene: TRBD2; J gene: TRBJ2-3; V gene: TRBV2